The clone carrying this T cell receptor (beta chain) was picked up many times. A universal primer site came from template switching; cDNA carried unique molecular identifiers. TCRdb used MiXCR to reprocess the 5' RACE reads, holding one entry per CDR3 protein. Among around 95,000 distinct CDR3 sequences, under 6.5% were seen once, and the ten largest hold less than 15%. This record belongs to a study of identical twins. The material sequenced was memory T cells sorted from blood. The clonotype comes from a woman aged 50 to 65 in good health.

The CDR3 coding sequence is TGTGCCAGCAGTTCCCAGGGGGGTAATCTCGAGCAGTACTTC. Amino acids: CASSSQGGNLEQYF. This chain links TRBV5-5 with TRBJ2-7; perhaps TRBD1 as D (7 bases). V was clipped by 5 bases and J by 6 bases, with 18 bases between them. The CDR3 loop spans 14 amino acids. Germline lookup yields CDR1 SGHKS and CDR2 YYEKEE (reference sequence).